This TCR beta chain derives from a study of regulatory T cells in long-lasting Graves disease. Time point described: newly diagnosed GD, antithyroid drugs for less than 3 months. The TCR library was made from RNA that had been extracted from PBMCs in TRIzol. Staff took about 9 milliliters of peripheral blood and put it into EDTA tubes. Combining iRepertoire HTBI primers with Arm-PCR of CDR3 regions, the authors built TCR beta libraries. TCRdb reprocessed the multiplex PCR reads via MiXCR and lists one record per CDR3 protein. The top ten hold around 10% of the sample, which has over 450,000 distinct CDR3 sequences, more than 10% seen once. This clonotype came up many times. The CDR3 consists of 15 residues. Deletions cut 1 base from V and 6 bases from J, with 15 bases between. Germline CDR1 GTSNPN, CDR2 SVGIG (reference sequence). The same specimen was also included in a second study, on T cells in Graves' hyperthyroidism and ophthalmopathy. That investigation notes: Most thyroid-expanded clonotypes above 0.001 were also found in blood.

The sequences come from peripheral blood mononuclear cells (PBMCs), collected at new diagnosis, from a patient treated with antithyroid drugs. This clonotype originated in a woman in her twenties or thirties with Graves disease. This chain joins TRBV30 and TRBJ1-4; no firm D call. The CDR3 bases are TGTGCCTGGAGTGGAGGAATCGGTAGGGATGAAAAACTGTTTTTT. Protein product: CAWSGGIGRDEKLFF.